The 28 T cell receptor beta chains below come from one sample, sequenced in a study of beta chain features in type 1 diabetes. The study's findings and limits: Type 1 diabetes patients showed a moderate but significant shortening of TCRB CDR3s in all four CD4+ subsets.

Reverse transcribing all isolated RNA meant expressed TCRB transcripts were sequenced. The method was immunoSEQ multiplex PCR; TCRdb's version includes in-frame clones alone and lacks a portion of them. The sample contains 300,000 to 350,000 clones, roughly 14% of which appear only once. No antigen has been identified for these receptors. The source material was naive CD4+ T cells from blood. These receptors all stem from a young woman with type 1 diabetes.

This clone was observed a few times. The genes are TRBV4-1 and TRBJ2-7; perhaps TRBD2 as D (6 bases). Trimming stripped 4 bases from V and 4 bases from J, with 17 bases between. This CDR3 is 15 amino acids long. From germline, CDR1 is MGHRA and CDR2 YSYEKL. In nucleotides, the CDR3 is TGCGCCAGCAGCCCCCGTGGAGGGAGCACTTACGAGCAGTACTTC. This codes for CASSPRGGSTYEQYF.

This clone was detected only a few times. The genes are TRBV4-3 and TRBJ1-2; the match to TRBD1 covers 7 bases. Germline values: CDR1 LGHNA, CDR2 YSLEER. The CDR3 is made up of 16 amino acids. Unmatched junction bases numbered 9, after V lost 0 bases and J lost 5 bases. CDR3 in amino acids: CASSQELSGGGYGYTF. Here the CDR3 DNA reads TGCGCCAGCAGCCAAGAGCTCTCAGGGGGAGGTTATGGCTACACCTTC.

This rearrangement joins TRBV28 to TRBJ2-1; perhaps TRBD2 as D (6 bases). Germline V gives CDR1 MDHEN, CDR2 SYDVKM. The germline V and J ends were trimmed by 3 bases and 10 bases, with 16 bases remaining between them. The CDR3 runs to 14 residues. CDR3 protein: CASSLVIRESEQFF. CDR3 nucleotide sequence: TGTGCCAGCAGTTTGGTCATACGGGAGTCGGAGCAGTTCTTC. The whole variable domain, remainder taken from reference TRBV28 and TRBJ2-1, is DVKVTQSSRYLVKRTGEKVFLECVQDMDHENMFWYRQDPGLGLRLIYFSYDVKMKEKGDIPEGYSVSREKKERFSLILESASTNQTSMYLCASSLVIRESEQFFGPGTRLTVL.

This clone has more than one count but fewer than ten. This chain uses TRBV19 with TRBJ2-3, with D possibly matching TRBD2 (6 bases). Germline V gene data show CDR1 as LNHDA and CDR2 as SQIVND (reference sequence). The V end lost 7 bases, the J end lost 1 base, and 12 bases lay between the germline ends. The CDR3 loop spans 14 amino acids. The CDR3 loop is CASKEGAGTDTQYF. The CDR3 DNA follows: TGTGCCAGTAAGGAGGGCGCAGGCACAGATACGCAGTATTTT.

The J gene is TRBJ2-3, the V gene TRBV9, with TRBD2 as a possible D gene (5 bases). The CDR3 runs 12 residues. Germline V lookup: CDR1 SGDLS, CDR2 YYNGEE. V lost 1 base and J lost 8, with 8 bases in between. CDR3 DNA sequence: TGTGCCAGCAGCGTATTTGAGGGTACGCAGTATTTT. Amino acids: CASSVFEGTQYF.

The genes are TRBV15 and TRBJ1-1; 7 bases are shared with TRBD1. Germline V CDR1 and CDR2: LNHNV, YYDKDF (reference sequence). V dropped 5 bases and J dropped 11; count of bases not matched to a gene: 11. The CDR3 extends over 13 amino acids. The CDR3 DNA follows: TGTGCCACCAGCGGAACAGGGGAAAATCCGGCTTTCTTT. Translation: CATSGTGENPAFF.

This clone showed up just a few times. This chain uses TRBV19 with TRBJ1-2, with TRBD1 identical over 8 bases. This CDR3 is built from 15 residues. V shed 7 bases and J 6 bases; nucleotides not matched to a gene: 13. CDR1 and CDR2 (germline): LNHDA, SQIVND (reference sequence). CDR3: CASTSRPQGADGYTF. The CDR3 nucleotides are TGTGCCAGTACCTCACGCCCCCAGGGGGCGGATGGCTACACCTTC.

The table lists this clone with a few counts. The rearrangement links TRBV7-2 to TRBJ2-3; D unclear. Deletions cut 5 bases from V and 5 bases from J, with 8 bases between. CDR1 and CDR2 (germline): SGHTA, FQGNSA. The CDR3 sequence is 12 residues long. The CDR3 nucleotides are TGTGCCAGCAGCCCCTGGAGAGATACGCAGTATTTT. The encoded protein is CASSPWRDTQYF.

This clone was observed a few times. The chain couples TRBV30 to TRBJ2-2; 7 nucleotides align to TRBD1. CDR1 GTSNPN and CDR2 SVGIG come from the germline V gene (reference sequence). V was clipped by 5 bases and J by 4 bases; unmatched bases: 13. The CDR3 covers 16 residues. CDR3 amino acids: CAWGFDRAVGTGELFF. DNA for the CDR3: TGTGCCTGGGGGTTTGACAGGGCTGTGGGCACCGGGGAGCTGTTTTTT.

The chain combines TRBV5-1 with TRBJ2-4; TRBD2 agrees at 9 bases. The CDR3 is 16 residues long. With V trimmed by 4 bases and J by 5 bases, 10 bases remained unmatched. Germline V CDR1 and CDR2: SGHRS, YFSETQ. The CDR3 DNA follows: TGCGCCAGCAGCGTGGGCGCGGGAGGGGCGCAAAACATTCAGTACTTC. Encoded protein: CASSVGAGGAQNIQYF.

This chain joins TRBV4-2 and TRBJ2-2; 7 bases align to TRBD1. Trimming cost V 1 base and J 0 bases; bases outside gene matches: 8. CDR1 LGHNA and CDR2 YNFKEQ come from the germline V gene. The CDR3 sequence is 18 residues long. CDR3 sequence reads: CASSQAYFQGANTGELFF. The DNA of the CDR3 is TGTGCCAGCAGCCAAGCTTACTTCCAGGGGGCGAACACCGGGGAGCTGTTTTTT.

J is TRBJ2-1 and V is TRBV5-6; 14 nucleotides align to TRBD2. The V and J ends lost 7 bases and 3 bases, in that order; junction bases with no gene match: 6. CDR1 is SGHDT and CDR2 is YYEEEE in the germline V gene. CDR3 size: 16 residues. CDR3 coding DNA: TGTGCCAGCTTCCGACTAGCGGGAGGGGGCTACAATGAGCAGTTCTTC. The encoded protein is CASFRLAGGGYNEQFF.

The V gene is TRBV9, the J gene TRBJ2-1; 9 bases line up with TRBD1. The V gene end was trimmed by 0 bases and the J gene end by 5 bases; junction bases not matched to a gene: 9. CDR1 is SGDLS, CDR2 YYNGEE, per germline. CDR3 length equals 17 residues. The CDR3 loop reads CASSVEVGTGNDNEQFF. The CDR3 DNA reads TGTGCCAGCAGCGTAGAAGTTGGGACAGGGAATGACAATGAGCAGTTCTTC.

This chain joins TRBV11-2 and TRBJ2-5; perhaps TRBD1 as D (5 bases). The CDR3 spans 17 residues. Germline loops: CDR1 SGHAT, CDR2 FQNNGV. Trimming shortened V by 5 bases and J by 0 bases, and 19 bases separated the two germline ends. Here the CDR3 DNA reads TGTGCCAGCAGCGCCCGACAGAAGATGGGGTACCAAGAGACCCAGTACTTC. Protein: CASSARQKMGYQETQYF.

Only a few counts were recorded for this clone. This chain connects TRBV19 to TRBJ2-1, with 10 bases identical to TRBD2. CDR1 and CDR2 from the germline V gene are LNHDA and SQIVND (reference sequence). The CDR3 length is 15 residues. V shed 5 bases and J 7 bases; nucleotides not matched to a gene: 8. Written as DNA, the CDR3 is TGTGCCAGTAGTTTTCTAGCGGGAGCTCGGAATGAGCAGTTCTTC. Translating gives CASSFLAGARNEQFF.

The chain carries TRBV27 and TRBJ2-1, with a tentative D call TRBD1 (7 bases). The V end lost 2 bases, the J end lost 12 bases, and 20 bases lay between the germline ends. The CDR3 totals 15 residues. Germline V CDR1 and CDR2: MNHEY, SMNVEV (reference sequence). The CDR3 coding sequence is TGTGCCAGCAGTTTAGGGGGCGGCAGGGGGGACGTGCAGTTCTTC. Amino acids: CASSLGGGRGDVQFF.

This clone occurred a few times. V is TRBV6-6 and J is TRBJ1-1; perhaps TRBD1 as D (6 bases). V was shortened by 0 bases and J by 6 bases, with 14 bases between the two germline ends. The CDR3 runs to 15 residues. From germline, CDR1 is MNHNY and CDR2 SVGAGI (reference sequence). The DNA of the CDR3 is TGTGCCAGCAGTTACTCTCGCCAGGGGTCTGCTGAAGCTTTCTTT. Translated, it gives CASSYSRQGSAEAFF.

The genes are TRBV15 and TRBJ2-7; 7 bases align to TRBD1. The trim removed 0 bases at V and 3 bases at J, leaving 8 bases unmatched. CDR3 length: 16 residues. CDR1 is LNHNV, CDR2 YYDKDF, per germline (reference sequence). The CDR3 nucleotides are TGTGCCACCAGCAGAGACGTATGGGACAGCGACTACGAGCAGTACGTC. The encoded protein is CATSRDVWDSDYEQYV.

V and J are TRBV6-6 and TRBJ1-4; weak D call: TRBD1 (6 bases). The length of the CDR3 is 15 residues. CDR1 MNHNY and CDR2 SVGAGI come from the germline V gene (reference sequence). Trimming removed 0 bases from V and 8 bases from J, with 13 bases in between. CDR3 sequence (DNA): TGTGCCAGCAGTTACTCGAGCAGGGGAGAGGAAAAACTGTTTTTT. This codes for CASSYSSRGEEKLFF.

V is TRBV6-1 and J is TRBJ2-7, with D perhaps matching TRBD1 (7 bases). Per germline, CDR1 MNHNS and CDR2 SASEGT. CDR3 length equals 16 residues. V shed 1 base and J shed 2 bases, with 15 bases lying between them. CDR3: CASSEGRGQRTYEQYV. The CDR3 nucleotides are TGTGCCAGCAGTGAAGGGAGGGGGCAGAGGACCTACGAGCAGTACGTC.

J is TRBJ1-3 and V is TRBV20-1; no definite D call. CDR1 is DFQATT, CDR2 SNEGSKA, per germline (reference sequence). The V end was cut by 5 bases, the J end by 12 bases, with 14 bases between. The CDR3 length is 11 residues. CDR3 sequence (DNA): TGCAGTGCTCAAGAGAGGGAATTCATATATTTT. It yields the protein CSAQEREFIYF.

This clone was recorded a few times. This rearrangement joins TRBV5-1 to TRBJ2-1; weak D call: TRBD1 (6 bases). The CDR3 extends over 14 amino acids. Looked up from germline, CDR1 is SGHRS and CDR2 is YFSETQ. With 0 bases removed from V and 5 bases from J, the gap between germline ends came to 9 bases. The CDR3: CASSLGDTHNEQFF. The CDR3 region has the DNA TGCGCCAGCAGCTTGGGGGACACACACAATGAGCAGTTCTTC.

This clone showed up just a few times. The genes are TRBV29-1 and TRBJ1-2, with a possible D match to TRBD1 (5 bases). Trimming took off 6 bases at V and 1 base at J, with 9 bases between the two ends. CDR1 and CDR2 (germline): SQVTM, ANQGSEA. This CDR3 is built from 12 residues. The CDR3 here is CSVGGINYGYTF. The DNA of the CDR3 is TGCAGCGTGGGGGGGATTAACTATGGCTACACCTTC.

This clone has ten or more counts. The CDR3 reads CASNMLDPAGYTF. The CDR3 nucleotides are TGTGCCAGCAACATGCTTGATCCCGCTGGCTACACCTTC. The chain employs TRBV7-9 and TRBJ1-2; no clear D. Deletions cut 7 bases from V and 7 bases from J, with 16 bases between. Germline V gene data show CDR1 as SEHNR and CDR2 as FQNEAQ (reference sequence). CDR3 length: 13 amino acids.

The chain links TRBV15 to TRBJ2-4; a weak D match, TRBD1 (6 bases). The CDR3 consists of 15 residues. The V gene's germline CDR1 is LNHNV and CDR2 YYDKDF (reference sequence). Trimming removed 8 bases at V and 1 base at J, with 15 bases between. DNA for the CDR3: TGTGCCACCCGAAATCCTACAGGGGCCAAAAACATTCAGTACTTC. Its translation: CATRNPTGAKNIQYF.

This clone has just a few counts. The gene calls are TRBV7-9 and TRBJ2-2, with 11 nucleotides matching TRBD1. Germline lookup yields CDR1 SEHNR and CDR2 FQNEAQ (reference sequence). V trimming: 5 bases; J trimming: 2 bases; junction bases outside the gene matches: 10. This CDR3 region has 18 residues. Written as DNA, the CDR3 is TGTGCCAGCAGCGACCCGGACAGGGGGCTCACCAACACCGGGGAGCTGTTTTTT. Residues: CASSDPDRGLTNTGELFF.

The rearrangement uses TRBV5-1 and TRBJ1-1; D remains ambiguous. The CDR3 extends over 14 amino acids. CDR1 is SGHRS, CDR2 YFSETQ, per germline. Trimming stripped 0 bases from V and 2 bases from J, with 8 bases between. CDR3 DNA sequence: TGCGCCAGCAGCTTGGCCACTAGCAACACTGAAGCTTTCTTT. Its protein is CASSLATSNTEAFF.

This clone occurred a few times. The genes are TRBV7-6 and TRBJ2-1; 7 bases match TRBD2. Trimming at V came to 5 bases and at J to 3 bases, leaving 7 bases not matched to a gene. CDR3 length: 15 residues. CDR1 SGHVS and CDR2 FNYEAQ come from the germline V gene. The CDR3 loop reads CASSTAGLIYNEQFF. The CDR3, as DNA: TGTGCCAGCAGCACAGCGGGACTCATCTACAATGAGCAGTTCTTC.